The source of this T cell receptor (beta chain) is a study of cytomegalovirus exposure and HLA in healthy donors. General study points: Associated with HLA alleles at 0.05 false discovery rate in a later analysis were some 18,000 TCR beta sequences. Exclusion applied to some V segments, including TRBV6-2 and TRBV6-3, as they were indistinguishable.

With regard to this clone: Its specificity is not known.

CDR3 length: 13 residues. The V segment lost 8 bases and the J segment 3 bases; nucleotides outside the gene matches: 5. In germline, CDR1 is MNHNY, CDR2 SVGAGI (reference sequence). PCR used 60 Vbeta primers and 13 Jbeta primers. Sequencing was performed with immunoSEQ multiplex PCR; in TCRdb, only in-frame clones are kept and a portion is missing. The sample includes 85,000 to 130,000 clones, roughly three quarters seen only once; the top ten take 3.5% to 4.5%. Sequencing used PBMCs. The V call is TRBV6-6, the J call TRBJ2-7; 9 bases fit TRBD1. This TCR derives from a female donor in good health and CMV-seropositive. CDR3 coding DNA: TGTGCCAGCTCCCTGGACAGGGGCTACGAGCAGTACTTC. This sequence encodes CASSLDRGYEQYF.